The source of this T cell receptor (beta chain) is a study of regulatory T cells in long-lasting Graves disease. Time point in this sample: persistent/refractory GD, antithyroid drugs over 5 years with positive TRAb. Researchers made the TCR library from RNA that was extracted from PBMCs. Libraries of TCR beta came from iRepertoire HTBI primers plus Arm-PCR of CDR3 regions. TCRdb redid the calling of the multiplex PCR reads with MiXCR, one entry per CDR3 protein. In the table there are roughly 490,000 distinct CDR3 sequences, less than 25% of which are singletons. This clonotype has at least ten counts. As yet, its antigen is unknown. Germline assignment: CDR1 DFQATT and CDR2 SNEGSKA (reference sequence). The CDR3 consists of 12 residues. Trimming removed 6 bases at V and 5 bases at J, with 10 bases between. Study-wide findings and caveats: New patients shared fewer public clonotypes (approximately 970) than persistent patients did (roughly 2,600). Preferential use of TRBV28, TRBJ1-2 and TRBJ2-5 was seen in persistent disease.

The TCR originated in a female donor with Graves disease. This sequence joins TRBV20-1 and TRBJ2-2; D is possibly TRBD2 (6 bases). Sequenced material: peripheral blood mononuclear cells (PBMCs), taken when the disease was refractory, from a patient treated with antithyroid drugs. Here the CDR3 reads CSAPTRTGELFF. The CDR3, as DNA: TGCAGTGCGCCGACTAGGACCGGGGAGCTGTTTTTT.